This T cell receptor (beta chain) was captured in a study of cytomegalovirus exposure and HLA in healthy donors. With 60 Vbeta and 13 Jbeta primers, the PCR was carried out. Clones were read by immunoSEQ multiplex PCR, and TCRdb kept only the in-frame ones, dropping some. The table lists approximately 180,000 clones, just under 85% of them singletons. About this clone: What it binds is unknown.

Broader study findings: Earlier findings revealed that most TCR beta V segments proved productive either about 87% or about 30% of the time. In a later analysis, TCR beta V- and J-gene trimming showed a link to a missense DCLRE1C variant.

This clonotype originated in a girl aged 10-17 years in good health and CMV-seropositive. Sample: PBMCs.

As DNA, the CDR3 is TGCGCCAGCAGCCACACAGGGATTTGGGGGGAAAAACTGTTTTTT. Translation gives CASSHTGIWGEKLFF. The chain carries TRBV5-1 and TRBJ1-4; D might be TRBD1 (6 bases). V was clipped by 4 bases and J by 8 bases, with 18 bases between them. This CDR3 comprises 15 residues. Germline V CDR1 and CDR2: SGHRS, YFSETQ. Combining the CDR3 with reference TRBV5-1 and TRBJ1-4 gives the whole variable domain KAGVTQTPRYLIKTRGQQVTLSCSPISGHRSVSWYQQTPGQGLQFLFEYFSETQRNKGNFPGRFSGRQFSNSRSEMNVSTLELGDSALYLCASSHTGIWGEKLFFGSGTQLSVL.